This TCR beta chain derives from a study of spatial heterogeneity in lung cancer. Study-wide results and caveats: Whereas they appeared in blood less at follow-up, ubiquitous expanded tumor TCRs appeared there more at resection.

For this clonotype: Antigen: not known.

A unique molecular identifier was attached to every TCR cDNA molecule. MiXCR was run by TCRdb on the 5' RACE reads, yielding one entry per CDR3 protein. The sample gives around 23,000 distinct CDR3 sequences, roughly 3% of which show up once; more than 25% is in the top ten. The time point: sample taken at primary tumor resection. Whole RNA came from tumor, nontumor lung or frozen PBMC and was sequenced without being sorted. Germline V CDR1 and CDR2: LGHDT, YNNKEL (reference sequence). This CDR3 is built from 16 residues. The junction had 6 bases not matched to a gene; V was cut back by 4 bases and J by 6 bases.

The material sequenced was PBMCs, taken at surgery. This rearrangement joins TRBV3-1 to TRBJ2-2, with 12 nucleotides matching TRBD2. The source of this sequence is a female donor with early-stage non-small cell lung cancer. The CDR3 spells CASSRGLAGSPGELFF. In DNA form, the CDR3 reads TGTGCCAGCAGCCGCGGACTAGCGGGAAGCCCCGGGGAGCTGTTTTTT.